This T cell receptor beta chain derives from a study of regulatory T cells in long-lasting Graves disease. The study's findings and limits: Researchers reported studying only peripheral blood, not thyroid tissue.

With iRepertoire HTBI primers and Arm-PCR of CDR3 regions, TCR beta libraries were built. From the multiplex PCR reads, TCRdb called clonotypes with MiXCR, one entry per CDR3 protein. The sample shows roughly 560,000 distinct CDR3 sequences, about 15% of them seen only once. This CDR3 is built from 13 residues. Germline-derived CDR1 and CDR2 are SEHNR and FQNEAQ (reference sequence). V was trimmed by 2 bases and J by 6 bases, leaving 8 bases between them. This clonotype was counted at least ten times. Its target is unknown. The time point: newly diagnosed GD, antithyroid drugs for less than 3 months. TCR sequences were obtained from RNA taken from PBMCs. This same sample was also part of a study on T cells in Graves' hyperthyroidism and ophthalmopathy. That source notes: It was uncontrolled infection, other autoimmune disease, pregnancy or lactation that excluded patients.

This chain connects TRBV7-9 to TRBJ2-1; no clear D. This sequence was found in a woman aged 35-60 years with Graves disease. The sample here was peripheral blood mononuclear cells (PBMCs), taken at new diagnosis, from a patient treated with antithyroid drugs. CDR3 sequence: CASSLIGTNEQFF. The DNA for the CDR3 is TGTGCCAGCAGCTTAATAGGCACCAATGAGCAGTTCTTC.